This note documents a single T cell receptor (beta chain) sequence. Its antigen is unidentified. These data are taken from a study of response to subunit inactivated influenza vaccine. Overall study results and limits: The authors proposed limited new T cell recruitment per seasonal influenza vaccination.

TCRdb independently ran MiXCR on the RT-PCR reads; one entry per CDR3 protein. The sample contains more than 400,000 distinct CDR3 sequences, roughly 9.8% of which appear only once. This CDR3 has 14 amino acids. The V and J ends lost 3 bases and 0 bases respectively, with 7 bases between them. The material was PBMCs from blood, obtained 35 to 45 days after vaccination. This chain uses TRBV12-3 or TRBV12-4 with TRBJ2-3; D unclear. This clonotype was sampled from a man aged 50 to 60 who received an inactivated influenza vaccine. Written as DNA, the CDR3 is TGTGCCAGCAGTTTCAGCAGGAGCACAGATACGCAGTATTTT. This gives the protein CASSFSRSTDTQYF.